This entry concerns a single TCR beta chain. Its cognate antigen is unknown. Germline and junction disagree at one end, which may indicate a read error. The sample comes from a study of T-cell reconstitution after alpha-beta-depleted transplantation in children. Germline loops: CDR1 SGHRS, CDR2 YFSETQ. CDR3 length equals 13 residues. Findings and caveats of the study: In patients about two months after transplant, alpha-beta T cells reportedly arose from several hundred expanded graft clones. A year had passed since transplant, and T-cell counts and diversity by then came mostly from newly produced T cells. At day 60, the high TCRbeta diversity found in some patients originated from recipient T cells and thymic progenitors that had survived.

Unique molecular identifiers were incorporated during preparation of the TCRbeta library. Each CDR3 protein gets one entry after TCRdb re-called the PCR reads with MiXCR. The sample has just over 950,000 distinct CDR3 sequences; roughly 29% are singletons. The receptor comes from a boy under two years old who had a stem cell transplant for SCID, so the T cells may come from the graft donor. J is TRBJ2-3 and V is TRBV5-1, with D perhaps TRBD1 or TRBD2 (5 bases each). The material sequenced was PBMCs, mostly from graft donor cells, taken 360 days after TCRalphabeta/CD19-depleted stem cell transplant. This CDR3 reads CNPWGPRTDTQYF. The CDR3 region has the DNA TGTAACCCTTGGGGACCGCGGACAGATACGCAGTATTTT.